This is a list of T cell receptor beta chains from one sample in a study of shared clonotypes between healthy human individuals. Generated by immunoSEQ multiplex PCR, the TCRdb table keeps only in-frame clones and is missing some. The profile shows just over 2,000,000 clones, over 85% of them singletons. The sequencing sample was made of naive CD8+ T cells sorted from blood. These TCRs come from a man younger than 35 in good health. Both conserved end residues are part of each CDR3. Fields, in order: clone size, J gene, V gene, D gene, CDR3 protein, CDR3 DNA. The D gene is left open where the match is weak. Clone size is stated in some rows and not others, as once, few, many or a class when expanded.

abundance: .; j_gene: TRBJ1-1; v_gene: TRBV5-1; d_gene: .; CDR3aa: CASSLEDRVTEAFF; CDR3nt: TGCGCCAGCAGCTTGGAGGACAGAGTCACTGAAGCTTTCTTT
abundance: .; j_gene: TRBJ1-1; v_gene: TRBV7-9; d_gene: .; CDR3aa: CASSLAWAAKGTGEAFF; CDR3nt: TGTGCCAGCAGCTTAGCATGGGCCGCTAAAGGTACGGGTGAAGCTTTCTTT
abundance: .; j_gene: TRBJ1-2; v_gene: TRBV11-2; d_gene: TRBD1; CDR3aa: CASSLRQGEPIPSNYGYTF; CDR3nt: TGTGCCAGCAGCTTAAGGCAGGGGGAACCCATACCATCTAACTATGGCTACACCTTC
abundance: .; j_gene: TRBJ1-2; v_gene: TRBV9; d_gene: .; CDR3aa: CASSVVVDYGYTF; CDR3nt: TGTGCCAGCAGCGTAGTAGTGGACTATGGCTACACCTTC
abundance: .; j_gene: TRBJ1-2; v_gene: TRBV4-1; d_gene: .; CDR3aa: CASSQTGTLVYGYTF; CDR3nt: TGCGCCAGCAGCCAAACCGGGACACTAGTCTATGGCTACACCTTC
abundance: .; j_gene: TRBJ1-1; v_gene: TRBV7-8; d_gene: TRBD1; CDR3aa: CASSFPGQKNTEAFF; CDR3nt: TGTGCCAGCAGCTTTCCGGGACAGAAGAACACTGAAGCTTTCTTT
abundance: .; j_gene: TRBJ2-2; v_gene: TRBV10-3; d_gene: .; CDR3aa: CATWGPNTGELFF; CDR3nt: TGTGCCACCTGGGGACCCAACACCGGGGAGCTGTTTTTT
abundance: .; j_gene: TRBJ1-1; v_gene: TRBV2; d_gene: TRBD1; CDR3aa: CASSDSKGQAEAFF; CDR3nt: TGTGCCAGCAGTGATAGTAAGGGACAGGCTGAAGCTTTCTTT
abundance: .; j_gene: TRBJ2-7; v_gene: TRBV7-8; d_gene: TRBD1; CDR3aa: CASSFDPGGGSYEQYF; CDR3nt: TGTGCCAGCAGCTTTGACCCAGGGGGTGGCTCCTACGAGCAGTACTTC
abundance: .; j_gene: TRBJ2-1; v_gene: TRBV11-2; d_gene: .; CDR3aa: CASGHERSSYNEQFF; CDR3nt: TGTGCCAGCGGCCACGAGCGGTCCTCCTACAATGAGCAGTTCTTC
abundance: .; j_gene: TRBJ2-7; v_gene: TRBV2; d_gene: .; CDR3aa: CASSEVGSSDEQYF; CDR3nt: TGTGCCAGCAGTGAAGTTGGTAGTTCGGACGAGCAGTACTTC
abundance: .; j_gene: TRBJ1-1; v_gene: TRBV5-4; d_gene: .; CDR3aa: CASSSRPYTQAFF; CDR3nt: TGTGCCAGCAGCTCCCGGCCATATACCCAAGCTTTCTTT
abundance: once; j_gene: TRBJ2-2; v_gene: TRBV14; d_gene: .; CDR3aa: CASSQDVTVNTGELFF; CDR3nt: TGTGCCAGCAGCCAAGACGTCACAGTGAACACCGGGGAGCTGTTTTTT
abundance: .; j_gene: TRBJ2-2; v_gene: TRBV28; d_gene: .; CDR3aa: CASSFGSGPELFF; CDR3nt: TGTGCCAGCAGTTTTGGGTCAGGCCCGGAGCTGTTTTTT
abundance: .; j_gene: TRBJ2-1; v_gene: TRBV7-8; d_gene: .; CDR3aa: CASSLVSSSYNEQFF; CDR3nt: TGTGCCAGCAGCTTAGTTTCCAGCTCCTACAATGAGCAGTTCTTC
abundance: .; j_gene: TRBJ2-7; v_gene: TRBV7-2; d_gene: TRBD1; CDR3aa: CASSAGDRPYEQYF; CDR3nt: TGTGCCAGCAGCGCTGGGGACAGGCCCTACGAGCAGTACTTC
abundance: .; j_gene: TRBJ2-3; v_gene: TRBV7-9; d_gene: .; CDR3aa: CASSPQAVGVQDTQYF; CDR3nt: TGTGCCAGCAGCCCACAAGCAGTGGGAGTCCAGGATACGCAGTATTTT
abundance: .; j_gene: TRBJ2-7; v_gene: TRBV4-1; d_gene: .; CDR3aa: CASSQVLANTYEQYF; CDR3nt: TGCGCCAGCAGCCAAGTATTAGCGAACACCTACGAGCAGTACTTC
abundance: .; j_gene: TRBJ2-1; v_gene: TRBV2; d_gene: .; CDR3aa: CASSPTAYNEQFF; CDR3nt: TGTGCCAGCAGCCCCACAGCATACAATGAGCAGTTCTTC
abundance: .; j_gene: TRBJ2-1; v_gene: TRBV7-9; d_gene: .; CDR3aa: CASSDPARTSYNEQFF; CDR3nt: TGTGCCAGCAGCGATCCCGCACGGACTTCCTACAATGAGCAGTTCTTC
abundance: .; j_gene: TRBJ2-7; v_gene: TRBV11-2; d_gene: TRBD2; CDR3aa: CASSLVAPTSGNSYEQYF; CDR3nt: TGTGCCAGCAGCTTAGTCGCCCCAACTAGCGGGAACTCCTACGAGCAGTACTTC
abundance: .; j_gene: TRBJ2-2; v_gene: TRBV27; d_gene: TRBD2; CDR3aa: CASSLRGGGELFF; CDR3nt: TGTGCCAGCAGTTTACGCGGGGGCGGGGAGCTGTTTTTT
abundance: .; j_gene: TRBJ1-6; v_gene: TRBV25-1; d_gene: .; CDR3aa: CASSLANSPLHF; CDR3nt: TGTGCCAGCAGTTTGGCGAATTCACCCCTCCACTTT
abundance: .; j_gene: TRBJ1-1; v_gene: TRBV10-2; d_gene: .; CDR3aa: CASSDLVGTEAFF; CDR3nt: TGCGCCAGCAGTGATCTGGTAGGCACTGAAGCTTTCTTT
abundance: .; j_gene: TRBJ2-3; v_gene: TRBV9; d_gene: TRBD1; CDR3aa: CASRAAGTGSPDTQYF; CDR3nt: TGTGCCAGCAGGGCGGCCGGGACAGGGTCCCCAGATACGCAGTATTTT
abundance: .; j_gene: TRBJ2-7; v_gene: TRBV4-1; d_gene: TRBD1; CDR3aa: CASSQVPGGIPYEQYF; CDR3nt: TGCGCCAGCAGCCAAGTTCCAGGGGGAATCCCCTACGAGCAGTACTTC
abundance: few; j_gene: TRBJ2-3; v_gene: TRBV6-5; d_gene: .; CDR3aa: CASSYGQRNTQYF; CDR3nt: TGTGCCAGCAGCTATGGACAGCGAAATACGCAGTATTTT
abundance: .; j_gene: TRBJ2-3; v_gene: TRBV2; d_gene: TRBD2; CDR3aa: CASSEAGGLTDTQYF; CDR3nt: TGTGCCAGCAGCGAGGCGGGAGGGCTGACAGATACGCAGTATTTT
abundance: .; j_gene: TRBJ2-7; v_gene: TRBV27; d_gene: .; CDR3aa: CASSPQVRYEQYF; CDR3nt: TGTGCCAGCAGTCCCCAGGTTCGGTACGAGCAGTACTTC
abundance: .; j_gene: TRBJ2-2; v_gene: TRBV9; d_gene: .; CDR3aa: CASSQGDGELFF; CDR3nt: TGTGCCAGCAGCCAAGGAGACGGGGAGCTGTTTTTT
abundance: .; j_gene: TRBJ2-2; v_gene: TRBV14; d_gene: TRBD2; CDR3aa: CASSQDAGGWNGELFF; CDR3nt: TGTGCCAGCAGCCAAGATGCGGGAGGTTGGAACGGGGAGCTGTTTTTT
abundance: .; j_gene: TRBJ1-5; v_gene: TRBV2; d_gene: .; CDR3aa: CASSDRLGGSLPNQPQHF; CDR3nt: TGTGCCAGCAGTGATCGGCTTGGGGGCAGCCTCCCAAATCAGCCCCAGCATTTT
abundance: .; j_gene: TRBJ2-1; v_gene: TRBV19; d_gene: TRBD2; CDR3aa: CASSIGRMGLAGEGYGSEQFF; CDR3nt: TGTGCCAGTAGTATAGGAAGGATGGGGCTAGCGGGAGAAGGGTACGGGAGTGAGCAGTTCTTC
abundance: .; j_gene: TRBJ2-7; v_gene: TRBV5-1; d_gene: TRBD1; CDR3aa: CASSYGTDYEQYF; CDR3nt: TGCGCCAGCAGCTACGGGACAGACTACGAGCAGTACTTC
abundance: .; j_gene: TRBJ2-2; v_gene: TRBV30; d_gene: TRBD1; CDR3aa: CAWVGQGTTGELFF; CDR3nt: TGTGCCTGGGTTGGACAGGGGACCACCGGGGAGCTGTTTTTT
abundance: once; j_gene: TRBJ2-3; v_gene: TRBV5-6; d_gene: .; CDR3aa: CASSLALANTDTQYF; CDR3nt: TGTGCCAGCAGCTTGGCCCTAGCGAACACAGATACGCAGTATTTT
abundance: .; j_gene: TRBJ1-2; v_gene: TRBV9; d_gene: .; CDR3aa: CASSPMGTSRYGYTF; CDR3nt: TGTGCCAGCAGCCCCATGGGGACCTCGAGGTATGGCTACACCTTC
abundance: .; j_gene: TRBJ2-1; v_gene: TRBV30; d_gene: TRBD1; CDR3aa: CAWQTGTNYNEQFF; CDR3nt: TGTGCCTGGCAGACAGGGACCAATTACAATGAGCAGTTCTTC
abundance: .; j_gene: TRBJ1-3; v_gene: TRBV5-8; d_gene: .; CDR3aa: CASSAGRNSGNTIYF; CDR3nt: TGTGCCAGCAGCGCGGGACGGAACTCTGGAAACACCATATATTTT
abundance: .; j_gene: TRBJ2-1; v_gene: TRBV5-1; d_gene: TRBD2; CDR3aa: CASSSGLAGPYNEQFF; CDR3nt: TGCGCCAGCAGCTCGGGACTAGCGGGTCCCTACAATGAGCAGTTCTTC
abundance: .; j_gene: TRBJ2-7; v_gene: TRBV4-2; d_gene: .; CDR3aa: CASSQVRAGPYEQYF; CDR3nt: TGTGCCAGCAGCCAAGTACGGGCCGGCCCTTACGAGCAGTACTTC
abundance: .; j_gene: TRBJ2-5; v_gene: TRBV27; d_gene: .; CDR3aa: CASSFLEGGETQYF; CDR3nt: TGTGCCAGCAGTTTTTTAGAGGGGGGGGAGACCCAGTACTTC